The 16 T cell receptor beta chains listed next were all sequenced from one sample in a study of T cell repertoires in cytomegalovirus infection. TCRdb analysed the reads with MiXCR anew, one entry per CDR3 protein. In the table there are approximately 500,000 distinct CDR3 sequences, roughly a third of which are singletons. No antigen has been assigned to these receptors. This specimen consisted of cultured PBMCs, obtained from culture after CMV antigen stimulation. These receptors all come from a human donor in good health (CMV status not recorded). Some clones in this sample may be carry-over from other donors' samples.

This clonotype was counted only a few times. The chain carries TRBV10-3 and TRBJ2-7, with 8 bases matching TRBD2. V was clipped by 4 bases and J by 3 bases; unmatched bases: 11. Looked up from germline, CDR1 is ENHRY and CDR2 is SYGVKD. The CDR3 loop spans 16 amino acids. The CDR3 here is CAISVTAKSGSYEQYF. The CDR3 DNA reads as TGTGCCATCAGTGTGACCGCGAAGAGCGGGAGCTACGAGCAGTACTTC.

Many counts were recorded for this clonotype. J is TRBJ1-1 and V is TRBV7-3, with D possibly TRBD1 on 6 matching bases. Germline lookup yields CDR1 SGHTA and CDR2 FQGTGA. This CDR3 spans 20 amino acids. The germline V and J ends were trimmed by 6 bases and 1 base, with 30 bases remaining between them. CDR3 residues: CASSHTPSPSRDMPNTEAFF. The DNA of the CDR3 is TGTGCCAGCAGTCATACCCCGTCCCCGTCCCGGGACATGCCGAACACTGAAGCTTTCTTT.

The chain has TRBV6-6 and TRBJ1-1, with D unclear. The germline gives CDR1 MNHNY, CDR2 SVGAGI (reference sequence). V was clipped by 4 bases and J by 2 bases, with 14 bases between them. The CDR3 has 15 residues. The CDR3 spells CASSLLRHPNTEAFF. CDR3 coding DNA: TGTGCCAGCAGTTTACTGCGACATCCTAACACTGAAGCTTTCTTT.

This clonotype came up a few times. The chain recombines TRBV6-2 or TRBV6-3 with TRBJ2-7; D is tentatively TRBD1 or TRBD2 (5 bases each). The V end lost 1 base, the J end lost 1 base, and 11 bases lay between the germline ends. Germline CDR1 and CDR2: MNHEY and SVGEGT. This CDR3 is built from 15 residues. CDR3 nucleotides: TGTGCCAGCAGTTACTTCGGGGCAGCGTCCTACGAGCAGTACTTC. Protein sequence: CASSYFGAASYEQYF.

The gene calls are TRBV7-2 and TRBJ2-1, with TRBD2 matching 8 bases. This CDR3 is 13 amino acids long. Trimming cost V 6 bases and J 9 bases; bases outside gene matches: 7. Germline-derived CDR1 and CDR2 are SGHTA and FQGNSA. The CDR3 bases are TGTGCCAGCAGGTTGGGACTAGGAGCTGAGCAGTTCTTC. Its protein product is CASRLGLGAEQFF.

J is TRBJ2-1 and V is TRBV11-2; the D gene is possibly TRBD1 (6 bases). Trimming shortened V by 5 bases and J by 6 bases, and 14 bases separated the two germline ends. Germline V gene sequence: CDR1 SGHAT, CDR2 FQNNGV. The length of the CDR3 is 14 residues. The CDR3 DNA follows: TGTGCCAGCAGCGACCGGACAGTCATCAATGAGCAGTTCTTC. As protein: CASSDRTVINEQFF.

This clonotype was recorded a few times. V gene TRBV7-2 combines with J gene TRBJ2-2; TRBD1 agrees at 7 bases. Germline-derived CDR1 and CDR2 are SGHTA and FQGNSA. This CDR3 has 15 residues. V shed 2 bases and J 6 bases; nucleotides not matched to a gene: 6. The CDR3 loop reads CASSLNRGSAGELFF. The CDR3, as DNA: TGTGCCAGCAGCTTAAACAGGGGTAGCGCCGGGGAGCTGTTTTTT.

This clonotype was counted a few times. This chain uses TRBV7-2 with TRBJ2-1; D gene unclear. The CDR3 totals 18 residues. Trimming removed 2 bases at V and 0 bases at J, with 17 bases between. CDR1 SGHTA and CDR2 FQGNSA come from the germline V gene. The CDR3 loop is CASSLIFGLKSSYNEQFF. CDR3 in DNA: TGTGCCAGCAGCTTAATATTCGGGCTAAAAAGCTCCTACAATGAGCAGTTCTTC.

This clonotype came up a few times. The chain has TRBV12-3 or TRBV12-4 and TRBJ1-1; D not certain. The CDR3 covers 13 residues. V lost 6 bases and J lost 4, with 12 bases in between. The CDR3 spells CASSQQTGTEAFF. DNA for the CDR3: TGTGCCAGCAGCCAACAGACTGGCACTGAAGCTTTCTTT.

The chain carries TRBV10-2 and TRBJ2-7; D is uncertain. Germline CDR1 reads WSHSY; CDR2 reads SAAADI. V shed 10 bases and J shed 1 base, with 14 bases lying between them. The CDR3 is 13 residues long. For the CDR3, the DNA is TGCGCCACCAGAGGTACCGGGTCCTACGAGCAGTACGTC. Its protein is CATRGTGSYEQYV.

In this sample, this clonotype turned up a few times. The V call is TRBV6-6, the J call TRBJ2-7; D possibly uses TRBD1 or TRBD2 (5 bases each). The germline V and J ends were trimmed by 6 bases and 4 bases, with 13 bases remaining between them. This CDR3 has 13 amino acids. CDR1 is MNHNY, CDR2 SVGAGI, per germline (reference sequence). CDR3 sequence (DNA): TGTGCCAGCAGCGGCCGAGGGGTATACGAGCAGTACTTC. Translation: CASSGRGVYEQYF.

This clonotype was counted a few times. The genes are TRBV28 and TRBJ2-7, with D hard to call. The V gene lost 3 bases and the J gene lost 2 bases, with 17 bases spanning the gap. The CDR3 is made up of 16 amino acids. Germline CDR1 and CDR2: MDHEN and SYDVKM. The CDR3 coding sequence is TGTGCCAGCAGTTTCTTAGGAGTCGTTGGGGCCTACGAGCAGTACTTC. As protein: CASSFLGVVGAYEQYF.

This clonotype was seen more than once but under ten times. The chain is built from TRBV20-1 and TRBJ2-7; TRBD1 agrees at 10 bases. Germline CDR1 DFQATT, CDR2 SNEGSKA (reference sequence). The CDR3 totals 14 residues. V dropped 4 bases and J dropped 4; count of bases not matched to a gene: 7. In DNA form, the CDR3 reads TGCAGTGCTAACATCGAGGGACAGGGGTACGAGCAGTACTTC. This encodes CSANIEGQGYEQYF.

The DNA of the CDR3 is TGTGCCAGCAGAAACCCGGGACTAGCGGGAGTTGAGCAGTTCTTC. This codes for CASRNPGLAGVEQFF. The chain employs TRBV6-2 or TRBV6-3 and TRBJ2-1; 14 nucleotides align to TRBD2. The CDR3 loop spans 15 amino acids. The V segment lost 6 bases and the J segment 9 bases; nucleotides outside the gene matches: 7. CDR1 is MNHEY and CDR2 is SVGEGT in the germline V gene.

The CDR3 here is CASRPLAGAETQYF. Here the CDR3 DNA reads TGTGCCAGCAGACCTCTAGCGGGAGCGGAGACCCAGTACTTC. This chain joins TRBV3-1 and TRBJ2-5; 10 nucleotides match TRBD2. V shed 6 bases, J shed 5 bases, and the junction held 6 bases outside the gene matches. The germline gives CDR1 LGHDT, CDR2 YNNKEL (reference sequence). This CDR3 contains 14 residues.

This clonotype was found a few times. This chain joins TRBV12-3 or TRBV12-4 and TRBJ1-2; TRBD1 might be the D (6 bases). This CDR3 spans 14 amino acids. With 3 bases removed from V and 4 bases from J, the gap between germline ends came to 12 bases. CDR3 nucleotide sequence: TGTGCCAGCAGTTTTCCAGGGGCGGGCTATGGCTACACCTTC. This gives the protein CASSFPGAGYGYTF.